These 8 T cell receptor beta chains were sequenced from one sample in a study of blood T cell repertoires in COVID-19. The data were produced by immunoSEQ multiplex PCR, yet TCRdb's version contains in-frame clones alone and is incomplete. This repertoire shows 290,000 or so clones, around nine tenths found once; its top ten account for approximately 2.6%. Sequenced input: PBMCs or T cells enriched from blood (not recorded which). These receptors originate from a woman aged 18-29 years who had recovered from COVID-19.

This sequence joins TRBV5-1 and TRBJ2-7; possible D gene TRBD2, 6 bases. Between the trimmed V and J ends, which lost 4 bases and 0 bases, there was a span of 11 bases. Germline V CDR1 and CDR2: SGHRS, YFSETQ. This CDR3 has 14 residues. Written as DNA, the CDR3 is TGCGCCAGCAGCACCCAGACTAGCTCCTACGAGCAGTACTTC. Protein: CASSTQTSSYEQYF. The whole variable domain, remainder taken from reference TRBV5-1 and TRBJ2-7, is KAGVTQTPRYLIKTRGQQVTLSCSPISGHRSVSWYQQTPGQGLQFLFEYFSETQRNKGNFPGRFSGRQFSNSRSEMNVSTLELGDSALYLCASSTQTSSYEQYFGPGTRLTVT.

The chain combines TRBV6-5 with TRBJ1-2; TRBD1 might be the D (5 bases). The CDR3 has 11 residues. Trimming left V 8 bases short and J 3 bases short, with 7 bases between. The germline CDR1 and CDR2 sequences are MNHEY and SVGAGI. CDR3 nucleotide sequence: TGTGCCAGCGCGGGGGACTATGGCTACACCTTC. Its translation: CASAGDYGYTF.

The gene calls are TRBV6-2 or TRBV6-3 and TRBJ1-6, with a possible D match to TRBD1 (6 bases). The CDR3 sequence is 16 residues long. Germline CDR1 is MNHEY and CDR2 is SVGEGT. Trimming shortened V by 2 bases and J by 10 bases, and 18 bases separated the two germline ends. The chain's CDR3 is CASSYMDSRKESPLHF. As DNA, the CDR3 is TGTGCCAGCAGTTACATGGACAGCCGTAAAGAATCACCCCTCCACTTT.

V is TRBV6-5 and J is TRBJ1-5; no reliable D call. There are 13 residues in the CDR3. Germline CDR1 reads MNHEY; CDR2 reads SVGAGI. The V end was cut by 10 bases, the J end by 6 bases, with 16 bases between. This CDR3 is CATTGRGGQPQHF. CDR3 bases: TGTGCCACTACGGGTCGGGGAGGTCAGCCCCAGCATTTT.

The chain employs TRBV5-1 and TRBJ2-3; 11 positions agree with TRBD2. The CDR3 covers 14 residues. V lost 2 bases, J lost 14 bases, and 10 bases stayed unmatched. CDR1 is SGHRS, CDR2 YFSETQ, per germline. CDR3 DNA sequence: TGCGCCAGCAGCTTTACGGAGACTAGCGGGAAGAGGTATTTT. Residues: CASSFTETSGKRYF.

J is TRBJ2-1 and V is TRBV4-3, with D perhaps matching TRBD1 (5 bases). Trimming cost V 5 bases and J 6 bases, with 23 bases left between them. CDR3 length: 17 residues. Germline V lookup: CDR1 LGHNA, CDR2 YSLEER. The chain's CDR3 is CASSTRWGRADSNEQFF. The CDR3 DNA reads as TGCGCCAGCAGCACTCGTTGGGGCAGGGCGGATAGCAATGAGCAGTTCTTC.

The chain joins TRBV5-1 to TRBJ1-6; 7 bases map to TRBD1. The trim removed 4 bases at V and 8 bases at J, leaving 9 bases unmatched. The CDR3 loop spans 15 amino acids. CDR1 and CDR2 from the germline V gene are SGHRS and YFSETQ. DNA of the CDR3: TGCGCCAGCAGCCCTAGGACAGGCTTGGATTCACCCCTCCACTTT. It encodes CASSPRTGLDSPLHF. Complete variable domain (other parts from reference TRBV5-1 and TRBJ1-6): KAGVTQTPRYLIKTRGQQVTLSCSPISGHRSVSWYQQTPGQGLQFLFEYFSETQRNKGNFPGRFSGRQFSNSRSEMNVSTLELGDSALYLCASSPRTGLDSPLHFGNGTRLTVT.

J is TRBJ2-1 and V is TRBV7-9; D is ambiguous. CDR3 size: 15 residues. CDR1 and CDR2 from the germline V gene are SEHNR and FQNEAQ (reference sequence). Trimming stripped 5 bases from V and 6 bases from J, with 17 bases between. The CDR3 loop reads CASSPAFVTANEQFF. The CDR3, as DNA: TGTGCCAGCAGCCCCGCCTTCGTCACAGCCAATGAGCAGTTCTTC.